One sample yielded the 30 T cell receptor beta chains listed below, sequenced in a study of identical twins. TCRdb re-analysed the 5' RACE reads in MiXCR, keeping a single row per CDR3 protein. The sample holds 1.5 million to 2 million distinct CDR3 sequences, roughly a third seen once. Sequenced sample: cord blood. The source of these receptors is a newborn girl in good health.

This clonotype was counted ten times or more. The chain joins TRBV2 to TRBJ2-7, with D uncertain. The CDR3 is made up of 13 amino acids. V was pared by 7 bases and J by 1 base, with 11 bases between. Germline CDR1 and CDR2: SNHLY and FYNNEI. CDR3 protein: CASNRKLSYEQYF. The CDR3 DNA reads as TGTGCCAGCAATCGAAAGCTGTCCTACGAGCAGTACTTC.

The chain carries TRBV28 and TRBJ2-6; 10 bases agree with TRBD2. Germline CDR1 and CDR2: MDHEN and SYDVKM. The CDR3 spans 19 residues. J gave up 0 bases and V 2 bases, and 7 bases lay outside the gene matches. The CDR3 region has the DNA TGTGCCAGCAGTTTAGGGTGGACTAGCGGATACTCTGGGGCCAACGTCCTGACTTTC. This sequence encodes CASSLGWTSGYSGANVLTF.

The chain carries TRBV7-9 and TRBJ1-5, with 10 bases identical to TRBD1. V was pared by 4 bases and J by 4 bases, with 10 bases of the junction left unmatched. The germline CDR1 and CDR2 sequences are SEHNR and FQNEAQ (reference sequence). The CDR3 is 17 residues long. CDR3 coding DNA: TGTGCCAGCAGCTCCGACAGGGGGCTAGGAGGTAATCAGCCCCAGCATTTT. Translation gives CASSSDRGLGGNQPQHF. Looking up the rest from reference TRBV7-9 and TRBJ1-5 gives the full variable domain: DTGVSQNPRHKITKRGQNVTFRCDPISEHNRLYWYRQTLGQGPEFLTYFQNEAQLEKSRLLSDRFSAERPKGSFSTLEIQRTEQGDSAMYLCASSSDRGLGGNQPQHFGDGTRLSIL.

There are a few counts of this clonotype. The chain links TRBV6-1 to TRBJ2-1; the match to TRBD2 covers 8 bases. The CDR3 length is 14 residues. V trimming: 8 bases; J trimming: 6 bases; junction bases outside the gene matches: 9. Germline values: CDR1 MNHNS, CDR2 SASEGT. The CDR3 nucleotides read TGTGCCAGCGAGAGCGGGGGAGCCCCCAATGAGCAGTTCTTC. It is translated as CASESGGAPNEQFF.

The chain recombines TRBV28 with TRBJ2-7; D remains unclear. Trimming removed 5 bases from V and 3 bases from J, with 11 bases in between. This CDR3 contains 13 residues. Germline CDR1 and CDR2: MDHEN and SYDVKM. The CDR3 coding sequence is TGTGCCAGCAGTCCATTGGATGGCTACGAGCAGTACTTC. Translation: CASSPLDGYEQYF.

This chain links TRBV7-9 with TRBJ2-3; D may be TRBD1 (5 bases). This CDR3 has 15 residues. The V and J ends lost 1 base and 2 bases respectively, with 10 bases between them. Germline values: CDR1 SEHNR, CDR2 FQNEAQ (reference sequence). The CDR3 region is CASSLGVGPTDTQYF. The CDR3, as DNA: TGTGCCAGCAGCTTAGGGGTGGGGCCCACAGATACGCAGTATTTT.

The gene calls are TRBV10-3 and TRBJ2-7, with 11 bases matching TRBD2. V shed 6 bases and J 4 bases; nucleotides not matched to a gene: 5. Looked up from germline, CDR1 is ENHRY and CDR2 is SYGVKD. This CDR3 contains 14 residues. CDR3 coding DNA: TGTGCCATCAGGTCTTTAGCGGGAGGGTACGAGCAGTACTTC. Translated: CAIRSLAGGYEQYF.

This clonotype was detected a few times. This sequence joins TRBV7-2 and TRBJ1-6, with D unclear. Deletions cut 0 bases from V and 0 bases from J, with 6 bases between. This CDR3 spans 16 amino acids. Germline-derived CDR1 and CDR2 are SGHTA and FQGNSA. CDR3 protein: CASSLAWGSYNSPLHF. The CDR3 bases are TGTGCCAGCAGCTTAGCGTGGGGCTCCTATAATTCACCCCTCCACTTT.

The chain uses TRBV20-1 and TRBJ2-3, with D tentatively TRBD1 (6 bases). Germline assignment: CDR1 DFQATT and CDR2 SNEGSKA (reference sequence). V gave up 6 bases and J gave up 6 bases, with 10 bases separating them. The CDR3 has 11 amino acids. This CDR3 is CSANRADTQYF. CDR3 nucleotides: TGCAGTGCAAACAGGGCGGATACGCAGTATTTT.

This clonotype was counted only a few times. The V gene is TRBV5-1, the J gene TRBJ2-7, with 9 bases matching TRBD2. The J segment lost 2 bases and the V segment lost 0 bases, leaving 3 bases of the junction unmatched. CDR1 is SGHRS, CDR2 YFSETQ, per germline. The CDR3 is 15 residues long. CDR3 DNA: TGCGCCAGCAGCTTGGATAGCGGGAGACCCTACGAGCAGTACTTC. This encodes CASSLDSGRPYEQYF. Looking up the rest from reference TRBV5-1 and TRBJ2-7 gives the full variable domain: KAGVTQTPRYLIKTRGQQVTLSCSPISGHRSVSWYQQTPGQGLQFLFEYFSETQRNKGNFPGRFSGRQFSNSRSEMNVSTLELGDSALYLCASSLDSGRPYEQYFGPGTRLTVT.

This clonotype was observed a handful of times. J is TRBJ2-3 and V is TRBV7-9; D might be TRBD1 (5 bases). In germline, CDR1 is SEHNR, CDR2 FQNEAQ (reference sequence). CDR3 length: 13 residues. The V end lost 3 bases, the J end lost 2 bases, and 6 bases lay between the germline ends. The CDR3 sequence is CASSLTDTDTQYF. The CDR3 bases are TGTGCCAGCAGCTTGACAGACACAGATACGCAGTATTTT.

J is TRBJ2-1 and V is TRBV4-1; tentatively, D is TRBD2 (6 bases). CDR1 is MGHRA, CDR2 YSYEKL, per germline. Trimming shortened V by 2 bases and J by 9 bases, and 11 bases separated the two germline ends. This CDR3 is built from 13 residues. CDR3 amino acids: CASSQRGVSEQFF. For the CDR3, the DNA is TGCGCCAGCAGCCAACGCGGGGTTAGTGAGCAGTTCTTC.

The rearrangement joins TRBV19 to TRBJ2-7, with no clear D. The V gene lost 1 base and the J gene lost 2 bases, with 6 bases spanning the gap. CDR1 and CDR2 from the germline V gene are LNHDA and SQIVND (reference sequence). The CDR3 consists of 13 residues. CDR3 DNA: TGTGCCAGTAGTATAGCCCGAACCTACGAGCAGTACTTC. Its translation is CASSIARTYEQYF.

The rearrangement joins TRBV28 to TRBJ2-3; D might be TRBD1 (6 bases). The CDR3 covers 15 residues. In germline, CDR1 is MDHEN, CDR2 SYDVKM. V shed 4 bases and J shed 7 bases, with 18 bases lying between them. CDR3 coding DNA: TGTGCCAGCAGTTCCCCCGGGGCCAGGGGAAATACGCAGTATTTT. It codes for CASSSPGARGNTQYF.

The chain has TRBV4-1 and TRBJ1-1; maybe TRBD1 (5 bases). In germline, CDR1 is MGHRA, CDR2 YSYEKL. Trimming pared 4 bases from V and 12 bases from J, leaving 24 bases between. The CDR3 length is 15 residues. Here the CDR3 reads CASSRILLEGRKSFF. The DNA of the CDR3 is TGCGCCAGCAGCCGAATTCTGTTGGAGGGACGAAAGTCTTTCTTT.

This rearrangement joins TRBV4-2 to TRBJ1-5, with no clear D. The V gene's germline CDR1 is LGHNA and CDR2 YNFKEQ. V was clipped by 5 bases and J by 4 bases, with 15 bases between them. This CDR3 region has 15 residues. The CDR3 DNA reads as TGTGCCAGCAGCGGTAGCGGGAGGCAAAATCAGCCCCAGCATTTT. Its translation is CASSGSGRQNQPQHF.

The chain carries TRBV11-1 and TRBJ2-7; D gene ambiguous. The CDR3 consists of 12 residues. Germline V gives CDR1 SGHAT, CDR2 FQDESV (reference sequence). Trimming stripped 2 bases from V and 4 bases from J, with 6 bases between. The CDR3: CASSLTEYEQYF. CDR3 coding DNA: TGTGCCAGCAGCTTAACAGAGTACGAGCAGTACTTC.

The gene calls are TRBV25-1 and TRBJ2-1; 9 nucleotides align to TRBD2. The CDR3 spans 15 residues. V lost 7 bases to trimming and J lost 0 bases; unmatched junction nucleotides: 4. CDR1 and CDR2 from the germline V gene are MGHDK and SYGVNS. The DNA for the CDR3 is TGTGCCAGCATGCCAGCGGGAGGCTCCTACAATGAGCAGTTCTTC. This sequence encodes CASMPAGGSYNEQFF.

J is TRBJ2-7 and V is TRBV21-1. TRBV21-1 is a pseudogene locus. CDR3 length: 13 residues. The DNA of the CDR3 is TGTGCCAGCAGCGACCCCATCTCCTACGAGCAGTACTTC. Its translation: CASSDPISYEQYF.

This clonotype was seen repeatedly, ten times or more. The chain combines TRBV29-1 with TRBJ2-3; possibly TRBD1 for D (6 bases). The CDR3 consists of 14 residues. Trimming left V 5 bases short and J 1 base short, with 13 bases between. Germline CDR1 is SQVTM and CDR2 is ANQGSEA. In DNA, the CDR3 is TGCAGCGTTTCCCCAGGGGTAGGCACAGATACGCAGTATTTT. The encoded protein is CSVSPGVGTDTQYF.

This clonotype was recorded many times. This sequence joins TRBV7-2 and TRBJ2-7; the D is unclear. The CDR3 covers 14 residues. Germline loops: CDR1 SGHTA, CDR2 FQGNSA. Trimming took off 5 bases at V and 0 bases at J, with 11 bases between the two ends. This chain's CDR3 is CASSLLGNSYEQYF. The CDR3 region has the DNA TGTGCCAGCAGCCTCCTAGGCAACTCCTACGAGCAGTACTTC.

The gene calls are TRBV28 and TRBJ2-5; D possibly corresponds to TRBD1 (6 bases). This CDR3 contains 15 residues. Per the germline V gene, CDR1 is MDHEN and CDR2 is SYDVKM. Trimming removed 6 bases at V and 2 bases at J, with 16 bases between. CDR3 in DNA: TGTGCCAGCAGCCCACAGGGTCGTGGGCAAGAGACCCAGTACTTC. This codes for CASSPQGRGQETQYF.

Written as DNA, the CDR3 is TGTGCCAGCAGCCAATCAAACATTCAGTACTTC. This gives the protein CASSQSNIQYF. The chain combines TRBV3-1 with TRBJ2-4; no firm D call. The germline V gene has CDR1 LGHDT and CDR2 YNNKEL (reference sequence). The CDR3 is 11 residues long. V lost 2 bases and J lost 6, with 2 bases in between.

This chain links TRBV10-3 with TRBJ2-7, with 13 bases that match TRBD2. CDR1 and CDR2 (germline): ENHRY, SYGVKD. V lost 6 bases to trimming and J lost 0 bases; unmatched junction nucleotides: 8. The CDR3 is made up of 17 amino acids. The CDR3 DNA sequence: TGTGCCATCAGCCCTACTAGCGGGAGGGCCTTCTCCTACGAGCAGTACTTC. This codes for CAISPTSGRAFSYEQYF.

V usage is TRBV7-2 and J usage is TRBJ2-3; D might be TRBD1 or TRBD2, each matching 5 bases. This CDR3 is built from 17 residues. From germline, CDR1 is SGHTA and CDR2 FQGNSA. Trimming removed 1 base from V and 0 bases from J, with 14 bases in between. The CDR3: CASSLGGTLLSTDTQYF. The CDR3 DNA follows: TGTGCCAGCAGCTTAGGTGGGACGCTCCTTAGCACAGATACGCAGTATTTT.

This clonotype was counted a few times. The J gene is TRBJ2-7, the V gene TRBV5-1; maybe TRBD1 (5 bases). The CDR3 spans 14 residues. Germline V gene sequence: CDR1 SGHRS, CDR2 YFSETQ. Trimming stripped 1 base from V and 3 bases from J, with 11 bases between. This CDR3 is CASSLTAGNYEQYF. The CDR3 DNA reads TGCGCCAGCAGCTTGACTGCAGGGAACTACGAGCAGTACTTC.

This clonotype was counted a single time. A much larger clone sits a single nucleotide away, making a read error possible. The chain links TRBV7-9 to TRBJ2-5; 7 bases map to TRBD1. The assigned J gene may be wrong: the sequence end matches TRBJ2-4 better. Germline assignment: CDR1 SEHNR and CDR2 FQNEAQ (reference sequence). The CDR3 runs 12 residues. CDR3 loop: CASSRQGDIQYF. The CDR3 DNA reads TGTGCCAGCAGCCGACAGGGAGACATTCAGTACTTC.

The chain combines TRBV7-2 with TRBJ2-1; 7 bases line up with TRBD2. The V and J ends lost 6 bases and 0 bases, in that order; junction bases with no gene match: 8. CDR1 is SGHTA, CDR2 FQGNSA, per germline. The CDR3 consists of 16 residues. CDR3 DNA sequence: TGTGCCAGCAGTTCGGGACTACCCAGCTCCTACAATGAGCAGTTCTTC. This codes for CASSSGLPSSYNEQFF.

This rearrangement joins TRBV7-2 to TRBJ1-6; no firm D call. The germline V and J ends were trimmed by 2 bases and 6 bases, with 8 bases remaining between them. Germline CDR1 is SGHTA and CDR2 is FQGNSA. The CDR3 contains 14 residues. CDR3 region: CASSLHRANSPLHF. CDR3 bases: TGTGCCAGCAGCTTACACAGAGCTAATTCACCCCTCCACTTT.

The V call is TRBV6-1, the J call TRBJ2-4; tentative D call: TRBD1 (7 bases). The CDR3 covers 15 residues. Germline CDR1 reads MNHNS; CDR2 reads SASEGT. V was trimmed by 9 bases and J by 3 bases, leaving 18 bases between them. CDR3 in amino acids: CASLTGHGGKNIQYF. Written as DNA, the CDR3 is TGTGCCAGTTTGACAGGGCACGGGGGCAAAAACATTCAGTACTTC.